The 27 T cell receptor beta chains below come from one sample, sequenced in a study of T cell repertoires in cytomegalovirus infection. MiXCR, applied by TCRdb to the reads, yields one record per CDR3 protein. Seen here are 510,000 or so distinct CDR3 sequences, roughly 29% observed once, and the top ten hold about 13%. The material sequenced was PBMCs. The receptors were sampled from a human donor in good health (CMV status not recorded). Some clones in this sample may be carry-over from other donors' samples.

This chain connects TRBV7-9 to TRBJ2-2; weak D call: TRBD1 (6 bases). V dropped 5 bases and J dropped 7 bases, with 11 bases sitting between them. Germline lookup yields CDR1 SEHNR and CDR2 FQNEAQ (reference sequence). The CDR3 has 13 residues. The CDR3 region is CASSPRTDGELFF. As DNA, the CDR3 is TGTGCCAGCAGCCCTAGGACAGACGGGGAGCTGTTTTTT. Full variable domain (outside the CDR3, taken from reference TRBV7-9 and TRBJ2-2): DTGVSQNPRHKITKRGQNVTFRCDPISEHNRLYWYRQTLGQGPEFLTYFQNEAQLEKSRLLSDRFSAERPKGSFSTLEIQRTEQGDSAMYLCASSPRTDGELFFGEGSRLTVL.

This clonotype has just a few counts. The rearrangement joins TRBV11-3 to TRBJ2-3, with TRBD1 matching 10 bases. The germline CDR1 and CDR2 sequences are SGHNT and YENEEA. The CDR3 is 16 amino acids. Trimming cost V 3 bases and J 3 bases; bases outside gene matches: 6. The CDR3 nucleotides are TGTGCCAGCAGCTTCGACAGGGGGCTGAGGACAGATACGCAGTATTTT. It yields the protein CASSFDRGLRTDTQYF.

For the CDR3, the DNA is TGTGCCAGCAGTGGACAGGGGCGCTACTTCGAGCAGTACGTC. The encoded protein is CASSGQGRYFEQYV. The V and J genes are TRBV6-1 and TRBJ2-7; 8 bases match TRBD1. Per the germline V gene, CDR1 is MNHNS and CDR2 is SASEGT. The CDR3 is 14 amino acids. V was pared by 4 bases and J by 6 bases, with 8 bases of the junction left unmatched.

This clonotype has just a few counts. The chain is built from TRBV27 and TRBJ2-7, with D possibly being TRBD2 (5 bases). The germline gives CDR1 MNHEY, CDR2 SMNVEV (reference sequence). Deletions cut 7 bases from V and 3 bases from J, with 16 bases between. The CDR3 runs to 14 residues. CDR3 protein: CASMRDGLSYEQYV. CDR3 DNA: TGTGCCAGCATGAGGGATGGGTTAAGCTACGAGCAGTACGTC.

This clonotype was recorded at least ten times. V and J are TRBV7-2 and TRBJ1-1; no reliable D call. Germline CDR1 reads SGHTA; CDR2 reads FQGNSA. Trimming took off 2 bases at V and 6 bases at J, with 13 bases between the two ends. The CDR3 has 14 amino acids. DNA for the CDR3: TGTGCCAGCAGCTTAAGTACCGCTCGCTCTGAAGCTTTCTTT. It encodes CASSLSTARSEAFF.

V and J are TRBV5-6 and TRBJ1-2; maybe TRBD1 (6 bases). V lost 4 bases and J lost 0, with 16 bases in between. CDR1 is SGHDT, CDR2 YYEEEE, per germline. This CDR3 region has 16 residues. This CDR3 reads CASSPNRGAANYGYTF. The CDR3 DNA sequence: TGTGCCAGCAGCCCTAATCGGGGGGCGGCTAACTATGGCTACACCTTC.

The CDR3 bases are TGTGCCAGTACGGGAAGGCCCAATGAAAAACTGTTTTTT. It yields the protein CASTGRPNEKLFF. The rearrangement uses TRBV19 and TRBJ1-4; D gene uncertain. The CDR3 extends over 13 amino acids. V shed 7 bases and J shed 5 bases, with 11 bases lying between them. CDR1 is LNHDA and CDR2 is SQIVND in the germline V gene (reference sequence).

The rearrangement links TRBV20-1 to TRBJ2-2; weak D call: TRBD2 (6 bases). The CDR3 spans 15 residues. The germline gives CDR1 DFQATT, CDR2 SNEGSKA (reference sequence). V was clipped by 3 bases and J by 4 bases, with 15 bases between them. CDR3 loop: CSASRWAGTTGELFF. CDR3 nucleotides: TGCAGTGCTAGCCGGTGGGCGGGGACCACCGGGGAGCTGTTTTTT.

The rearrangement joins TRBV2 to TRBJ1-5; D perhaps matches TRBD1 (5 bases). CDR1 and CDR2 (germline): SNHLY, FYNNEI. The CDR3 contains 13 residues. V lost 6 bases and J lost 3, with 9 bases in between. CDR3 region: CASRRQLNQPQHF. CDR3 bases: TGTGCCAGCAGAAGACAGCTCAATCAGCCCCAGCATTTT. Looking up the rest from reference TRBV2 and TRBJ1-5 gives the full variable domain: EPEVTQTPSHQVTQMGQEVILRCVPISNHLYFYWYRQILGQKVEFLVSFYNNEISEKSEIFDDQFSVERPDGSNFTLKIRSTKLEDSAMYFCASRRQLNQPQHFGDGTRLSIL.

The chain links TRBV6-2 or TRBV6-3 to TRBJ2-7, with a tentative D call TRBD1 (6 bases). Trimming cost V 6 bases and J 7 bases, with 16 bases left between them. CDR3 length: 13 residues. Germline loops: CDR1 MNHEY, CDR2 SVGEGT. CDR3 DNA sequence: TGTGCCAGCAGCCACGGGACACCAGGGGAGCAGTACGTC. Translating it yields CASSHGTPGEQYV.

The rearrangement joins TRBV7-6 to TRBJ2-1; possibly TRBD2 for D (5 bases). Trimming removed 1 base from V and 5 bases from J, with 15 bases in between. The CDR3 is 16 amino acids. CDR1 is SGHVS and CDR2 is FNYEAQ in the germline V gene. CDR3 nucleotide sequence: TGTGCCAGCAGCTTAGTGGGAGAAAGGGTGAACAATGAGCAGTTCTTC. Its translation: CASSLVGERVNNEQFF.

The genes are TRBV18 and TRBJ2-4; unclear D gene. This CDR3 has 14 amino acids. Germline V lookup: CDR1 KGHSH, CDR2 LQKENI. The V gene lost 6 bases and the J gene lost 0 bases, with 9 bases spanning the gap. The CDR3 here is CASSPSQAKNIQYF. The CDR3 nucleotides read TGTGCCAGCTCCCCATCCCAAGCCAAAAACATTCAGTACTTC. The complete variable domain, with remaining parts taken from reference TRBV18 and TRBJ2-4, reads NAGVMQNPRHLVRRRGQEARLRCSPMKGHSHVYWYRQLPEEGLKFMVYLQKENIIDESGMPKERFSAEFPKEGPSILRIQQVVRGDSAAYFCASSPSQAKNIQYFGAGTRLSVL.

The J gene is TRBJ2-6, the V gene TRBV27; no firm D call. CDR1 and CDR2 from the germline V gene are MNHEY and SMNVEV (reference sequence). The CDR3 spans 16 residues. The ends were cut back, 6 bases at V and 0 bases at J, with 12 bases in the middle. The CDR3 bases are TGTGCCAGCAGCTGGGTCCCCAGCTCTGGGGCCAACGTCCTGACTTTC. Translated, it gives CASSWVPSSGANVLTF.

The chain couples TRBV5-6 to TRBJ1-2; D gene uncertain. V was cut by 1 base and J by 10 bases, with 14 bases left in between. CDR1 SGHDT and CDR2 YYEEEE come from the germline V gene. This CDR3 is built from 13 residues. The CDR3, as DNA: TGTGCCAGCAGCTTGTTTCATAGTTTTGTCTACACCTTC. As protein: CASSLFHSFVYTF.

The V and J genes are TRBV7-9 and TRBJ1-5; tentative D call: TRBD1 (6 bases). Germline V gives CDR1 SEHNR, CDR2 FQNEAQ (reference sequence). The CDR3 totals 14 residues. The V end lost 7 bases, the J end lost 5 bases, and 15 bases lay between the germline ends. The CDR3 region has the DNA TGTGCCAGCACGGATATGTCAGGGGATCAGCCCCAGCATTTT. Its translation: CASTDMSGDQPQHF.

This clonotype was seen repeatedly, ten times or more. This chain links TRBV7-2 with TRBJ1-3, with D maybe TRBD1 (6 bases). Per germline, CDR1 SGHTA and CDR2 FQGNSA. Trimming took off 5 bases at V and 0 bases at J, with 14 bases between the two ends. This CDR3 contains 16 residues. CDR3 in amino acids: CASSPRTESSGNTIYF. For the CDR3, the DNA is TGTGCCAGCAGCCCCAGGACAGAGAGCTCTGGAAACACCATATATTTT. The full variable domain, rest sourced from reference TRBV7-2 and TRBJ1-3, is GAGVSQSPSNKVTEKGKDVELRCDPISGHTALYWYRQSLGQGLEFLIYFQGNSAPDKSGLPSDRFSAERTGGSVSTLTIQRTQQEDSAVYLCASSPRTESSGNTIYFGEGSWLTVV.

In this sample, this clonotype turned up a few times. The chain uses TRBV7-3 and TRBJ2-1; D remains ambiguous. V was trimmed by 1 base and J by 0 bases, leaving 7 bases between them. The germline CDR1 and CDR2 sequences are SGHTA and FQGTGA. This CDR3 is built from 15 residues. CDR3 loop: CASSLMPASYNEQFF. The DNA for the CDR3 is TGTGCCAGCAGCTTAATGCCGGCCTCCTACAATGAGCAGTTCTTC.

The chain links TRBV29-1 to TRBJ1-2; D is unclear. V was shortened by 7 bases and J by 3 bases, with 3 bases between the two germline ends. Germline loops: CDR1 SQVTM, CDR2 ANQGSEA. CDR3 length: 9 amino acids. This CDR3 reads CSADYGYTF. The CDR3 bases are TGCAGCGCTGACTATGGCTACACCTTC.

This clonotype appeared a few times. The chain recombines TRBV19 with TRBJ1-2; 7 bases are shared with TRBD1. V shed 5 bases, J shed 8 bases, and the junction held 11 bases outside the gene matches. There are 14 residues in the CDR3. The germline gives CDR1 LNHDA, CDR2 SQIVND (reference sequence). In nucleotides, the CDR3 is TGTGCCAGTAGTCTCAGACAGGGCGATTGGGGCTACACCTTC. Residues: CASSLRQGDWGYTF.

This clonotype came up many times. The chain combines TRBV7-3 with TRBJ2-7, with 11 bases aligning to TRBD1. The V gene end was trimmed by 5 bases and the J gene end by 5 bases; junction bases not matched to a gene: 8. There are 15 residues in the CDR3. From germline, CDR1 is SGHTA and CDR2 FQGTGA. CDR3 bases: TGTGCCAGCAGCGACTCCGGGACAGGGGGTAACGAGCAGTACTTC. Amino acid sequence: CASSDSGTGGNEQYF.

Notes on this clonotype: A read error may account for a junction end that differs from germline. The rearrangement uses TRBV7-2 and TRBJ2-5, with 7 bases aligning to TRBD1. CDR1 and CDR2 from the germline V gene are SGHTA and FQGNSA. The CDR3 runs to 13 residues. The CDR3: CASSSGQVESQYF. For the CDR3, the DNA is TGTGCCAGCAGCAGTGGACAGGTGGAGAGCCAGTACTTC. The full variable domain, rest sourced from reference TRBV7-2 and TRBJ2-5, is GAGVSQSPSNKVTEKGKDVELRCDPISGHTALYWYRQSLGQGLEFLIYFQGNSAPDKSGLPSDRFSAERTGGSVSTLTIQRTQQEDSAVYLCASSSGQVESQYFGPGTRLLVL.

This clonotype was detected many times. The V call is TRBV7-9, the J call TRBJ1-1, with 7 bases fitting TRBD1. Per the germline V gene, CDR1 is SEHNR and CDR2 is FQNEAQ (reference sequence). The V segment lost 5 bases and the J segment 6 bases; nucleotides outside the gene matches: 9. This CDR3 has 14 amino acids. The CDR3 loop reads CASSRFRDSPEAFF. The CDR3 DNA is TGTGCCAGCAGCCGGTTCCGGGACAGCCCTGAAGCTTTCTTT.

This clonotype was recorded a few times. The chain links TRBV19 to TRBJ1-1; D may be TRBD1 (5 bases). Germline-derived CDR1 and CDR2 are LNHDA and SQIVND (reference sequence). V lost 3 bases to trimming and J lost 2 bases, with 10 bases between them. The CDR3 runs to 14 residues. As DNA, the CDR3 is TGTGCCAGTAGTATGCAGGGTGGTAACACTGAAGCTTTCTTT. Its translation: CASSMQGGNTEAFF.

The chain joins TRBV7-3 to TRBJ2-2; possibly TRBD1 or TRBD2 for D (5 bases each). This CDR3 has 14 residues. Germline CDR1 is SGHTA and CDR2 is FQGTGA. V shed 5 bases and J shed 10 bases, with 17 bases lying between them. The CDR3: CASSPTWDGKELFF. The CDR3 DNA sequence: TGTGCCAGCAGCCCCACCTGGGACGGAAAGGAGCTGTTTTTT. The whole variable domain, filled in from reference TRBV7-3 and TRBJ2-2, reads GAGVSQTPSNKVTEKGKYVELRCDPISGHTALYWYRQSLGQGPEFLIYFQGTGAADDSGLPNDRFFAVRPEGSVSTLKIQRTERGDSAVYLCASSPTWDGKELFFGEGSRLTVL.

The rearrangement uses TRBV19 and TRBJ2-6; D call uncertain. Trimming removed 4 bases from V and 4 bases from J, with 8 bases in between. The CDR3 consists of 14 residues. Germline loops: CDR1 LNHDA, CDR2 SQIVND (reference sequence). CDR3 bases: TGTGCCAGTAGTAGTTTGTCCGGGGCCAACGTCCTGACTTTC. Translated: CASSSLSGANVLTF. Together with reference TRBV19 and TRBJ2-6, the CDR3 gives the full variable domain: DGGITQSPKYLFRKEGQNVTLSCEQNLNHDAMYWYRQDPGQGLRLIYYSQIVNDFQKGDIAEGYSVSREKKESFPLTVTSAQKNPTAFYLCASSSLSGANVLTFGAGSRLTVL.

Ten or more counts support this clonotype. The rearrangement uses TRBV11-2 and TRBJ2-7; 7 nucleotides agree with TRBD2. J lost 7 bases, V lost 0 bases, and 6 bases had no gene match. The CDR3 length is 14 residues. Germline V gives CDR1 SGHAT, CDR2 FQNNGV. The CDR3: CASSLDPAGEEQYV. For the CDR3, the DNA is TGTGCCAGCAGCTTAGATCCGGCGGGAGAAGAGCAGTACGTC.

This clonotype was counted only a few times. This chain connects TRBV28 to TRBJ2-5, with a tentative D call TRBD1 (6 bases). V gave up 5 bases and J gave up 3 bases, with 16 bases separating them. Germline CDR1 is MDHEN and CDR2 is SYDVKM. CDR3 length: 15 amino acids. The CDR3 DNA reads TGTGCCAGCAGTCCAGGGGACATCCCGAAAGAGACCCAGTACTTC. Translation: CASSPGDIPKETQYF.